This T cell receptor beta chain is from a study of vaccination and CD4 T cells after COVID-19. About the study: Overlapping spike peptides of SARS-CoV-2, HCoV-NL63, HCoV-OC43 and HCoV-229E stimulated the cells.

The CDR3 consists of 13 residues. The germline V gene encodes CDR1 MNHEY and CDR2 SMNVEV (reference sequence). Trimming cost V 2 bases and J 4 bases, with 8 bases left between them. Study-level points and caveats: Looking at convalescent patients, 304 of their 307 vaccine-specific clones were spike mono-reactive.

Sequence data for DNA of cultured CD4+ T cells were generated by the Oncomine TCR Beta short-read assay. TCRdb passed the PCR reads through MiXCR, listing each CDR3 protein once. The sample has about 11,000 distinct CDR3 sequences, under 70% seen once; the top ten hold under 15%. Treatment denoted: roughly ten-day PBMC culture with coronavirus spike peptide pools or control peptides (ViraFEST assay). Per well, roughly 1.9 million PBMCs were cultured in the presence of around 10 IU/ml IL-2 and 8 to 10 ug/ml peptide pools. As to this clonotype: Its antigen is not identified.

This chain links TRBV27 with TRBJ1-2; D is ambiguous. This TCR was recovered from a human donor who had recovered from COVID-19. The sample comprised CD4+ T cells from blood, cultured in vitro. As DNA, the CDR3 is TGTGCCAGCAGTTTAGTAAGAGGCTATGGCTACACCTTC. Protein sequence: CASSLVRGYGYTF.